These 20 T cell receptor beta chains were all obtained from the same sample, sequenced in a study of T cell changes during pregnancy in multiple sclerosis. Measured with immunoSEQ multiplex PCR; TCRdb has only the in-frame clones, and not every one. The repertoire consists of about 72,000 clones, with roughly 91% occurring once and the leading ten covering 0.55% to 0.85%. Sequenced material: peripheral blood, taken in the third trimester of pregnancy. These receptors came from a female donor in good health, enrolled as a control in a pregnancy study.

This CDR3 reads CASSYDPRVNTEAFF. CDR3 DNA sequence: TGTGCCAGCAGTTATGACCCCAGGGTGAACACTGAAGCTTTCTTT. The rearrangement joins TRBV6-6 to TRBJ1-1, with D possibly TRBD1 on 5 matching bases. The V end lost 3 bases, the J end lost 0 bases, and 11 bases lay between the germline ends. This CDR3 comprises 15 residues. The germline V gene encodes CDR1 MNHNY and CDR2 SVGAGI (reference sequence).

The table lists this clone with a count of one. V usage is TRBV6-1 and J usage is TRBJ1-6; D perhaps matches TRBD1 (5 bases). V shed 7 bases and J shed 4 bases, with 14 bases lying between them. In germline, CDR1 is MNHNS, CDR2 SASEGT. There are 15 residues in the CDR3. The chain's CDR3 is CASNPTAPYNSPLHF. Written as DNA, the CDR3 is TGTGCCAGCAACCCGACAGCCCCTTATAATTCACCCCTCCACTTT.

This chain joins TRBV6-6 and TRBJ2-7; tentatively, D is TRBD1 (6 bases). The CDR3 sequence is 16 residues long. The V end lost 2 bases, the J end lost 3 bases, and 17 bases lay between the germline ends. Germline V CDR1 and CDR2: MNHNY, SVGAGI (reference sequence). CDR3 DNA sequence: TGTGCCAGCAGTTACCCTGGACAGCCTCTCAACTACGAGCAGTACTTC. Translating gives CASSYPGQPLNYEQYF.

The CDR3 coding sequence is TGTGCCAGCAGCTTTTCTCAGATCGGGGGTACTGAAGCTTTCTTT. Translating it yields CASSFSQIGGTEAFF. The chain uses TRBV11-2 and TRBJ1-1, with D possibly being TRBD1 (5 bases). The CDR3 contains 15 residues. With 3 bases removed from V and 5 bases from J, the gap between germline ends came to 16 bases. Germline V gene sequence: CDR1 SGHAT, CDR2 FQNNGV.

This clone was recorded only once. V usage is TRBV9 and J usage is TRBJ2-4; 7 nucleotides align to TRBD2. After removal of 4 bases from V and 8 bases from J, the junction contained 6 bases not matched to a gene. The CDR3 loop spans 13 amino acids. Germline lookup yields CDR1 SGDLS and CDR2 YYNGEE. The CDR3 sequence: CASSPGGLDIQYF. The CDR3 DNA reads TGTGCCAGCAGCCCCGGGGGGTTGGACATTCAGTACTTC.

This chain connects TRBV6-1 to TRBJ2-7; D gene unclear. The V end lost 8 bases, the J end lost 8 bases, and 25 bases lay between the germline ends. The length of the CDR3 is 15 residues. Germline assignment: CDR1 MNHNS and CDR2 SASEGT. CDR3 residues: CASQAQLGRNEKQYF. Written as DNA, the CDR3 is TGTGCCAGCCAGGCGCAATTGGGTAGAAACGAGAAGCAGTACTTC.

The rearrangement uses TRBV7-2 and TRBJ1-2; D ambiguous. The V end lost 4 bases, the J end lost 0 bases, and 15 bases lay between the germline ends. This CDR3 is built from 16 residues. The germline V gene has CDR1 SGHTA and CDR2 FQGNSA. The CDR3 nucleotides read TGTGCCAGCAGCTCCTCCGTCAGGTTAGCTAACTATGGCTACACCTTC. It translates to CASSSSVRLANYGYTF.

The chain joins TRBV21-1 to TRBJ1-2; the listed D gene, TRBD1, was not tested against the DNA. TRBV21-1 is given as a pseudogene. This CDR3 contains 15 residues. CDR3 protein: CASSHADRGVYGYTF. The DNA of the CDR3 is TGTGCCAGCAGCCACGCCGACAGGGGCGTCTATGGCTACACCTTC.

This rearrangement joins TRBV11-3 to TRBJ2-1; 13 bases align to TRBD2. The CDR3 runs 17 residues. The V gene's germline CDR1 is SGHNT and CDR2 YENEEA. The V and J ends lost 1 base and 7 bases, in that order; junction bases with no gene match: 7. CDR3 sequence reads: CASSLGALAGGGNEQFF. In nucleotides, the CDR3 is TGTGCCAGCAGCTTAGGTGCACTAGCGGGAGGGGGGAATGAGCAGTTCTTC.

The chain joins TRBV27 to TRBJ2-1; 7 bases are a match to TRBD2. The CDR3 spans 16 residues. The V and J ends lost 2 bases and 0 bases, in that order; junction bases with no gene match: 4. Germline CDR1 reads MNHEY; CDR2 reads SMNVEV (reference sequence). The CDR3 spells CASSLSGEGSYNEQFF. The CDR3 nucleotides are TGTGCCAGCAGTTTAAGTGGGGAGGGCTCCTACAATGAGCAGTTCTTC.

The chain couples TRBV5-1 to TRBJ1-2; TRBD1 matches 8 bases. V trimming: 2 bases; J trimming: 6 bases; junction bases outside the gene matches: 6. This CDR3 comprises 14 residues. Per germline, CDR1 SGHRS and CDR2 YFSETQ. The CDR3 DNA reads as TGCGCCAGCAGCTTTGGGGCAGGGGGCAATGGCTACACCTTC. Protein sequence: CASSFGAGGNGYTF. The whole variable domain, filled in from reference TRBV5-1 and TRBJ1-2, reads KAGVTQTPRYLIKTRGQQVTLSCSPISGHRSVSWYQQTPGQGLQFLFEYFSETQRNKGNFPGRFSGRQFSNSRSEMNVSTLELGDSALYLCASSFGAGGNGYTFGSGTRLTVV.

V gene TRBV19 combines with J gene TRBJ2-7, with 16 bases aligning to TRBD2. The CDR3 is 18 residues long. The germline gives CDR1 LNHDA, CDR2 SQIVND (reference sequence). V shed 3 bases, J shed 0 bases, and the junction held 5 bases outside the gene matches. This chain's CDR3 is CASSITGLAGGPSYEQYF. CDR3 coding DNA: TGTGCCAGTAGTATTACGGGACTAGCGGGAGGGCCCTCCTACGAGCAGTACTTC.

The V and J genes are TRBV18 and TRBJ2-5; D is possibly TRBD2 (5 bases). The CDR3 length is 13 residues. Germline V CDR1 and CDR2: KGHSH, LQKENI. The V end was cut by 0 bases, the J end by 3 bases, with 5 bases between. CDR3: CASSPPEEETQYF. The DNA for the CDR3 is TGTGCCAGCTCACCACCGGAGGAAGAGACCCAGTACTTC.

J is TRBJ1-1 and V is TRBV18; D gene unclear. Germline loops: CDR1 KGHSH, CDR2 LQKENI. Trimming took 1 base from V and 7 from J, leaving 7 bases between them. This CDR3 has 12 residues. The CDR3 nucleotides are TGTGCCAGCTCACCACGGGCAGTTGAAGCTTTCTTT. Protein sequence: CASSPRAVEAFF.

This clone was counted once. V and J are TRBV15 and TRBJ2-7; 8 bases line up with TRBD2. CDR3 length: 16 residues. Germline loops: CDR1 LNHNV, CDR2 YYDKDF (reference sequence). J was trimmed by 0 bases and V by 3 bases; bases with no gene match: 7. The CDR3 here is CATSRGVAGLSYEQYF. The CDR3 DNA sequence: TGTGCCACCAGCAGGGGGGTAGCGGGACTCTCCTACGAGCAGTACTTC.

The V gene is TRBV6-1, the J gene TRBJ1-3; D possibly corresponds to TRBD1 (5 bases). The germline V gene has CDR1 MNHNS and CDR2 SASEGT. Trimming cost V 2 bases and J 7 bases, with 12 bases left between them. The CDR3 is 14 amino acids. CDR3 bases: TGTGCCAGCAGTGAAATTGGGTCAGGGAACACCATATATTTT. Its translation is CASSEIGSGNTIYF.

The chain joins TRBV19 to TRBJ2-5, with 12 bases matching TRBD2. V lost 2 bases to trimming and J lost 4 bases; unmatched junction nucleotides: 8. Germline V gene data show CDR1 as LNHDA and CDR2 as SQIVND (reference sequence). CDR3 length equals 17 residues. The CDR3 region is CASSISSLAGGPETQYF. CDR3 nucleotide sequence: TGTGCCAGTAGTATAAGTTCCCTAGCGGGGGGGCCAGAGACCCAGTACTTC.

V and J are TRBV28 and TRBJ2-7; 9 positions match TRBD1. Germline CDR1 MDHEN, CDR2 SYDVKM. J was trimmed by 6 bases and V by 5 bases; bases with no gene match: 11. The CDR3 consists of 15 residues. In DNA, the CDR3 is TGTGCCAGCAGTGGCCGGACAGGGGTTCGCGTCGAGCAGTACTTC. Encoded protein: CASSGRTGVRVEQYF.

The chain joins TRBV5-6 to TRBJ2-3, with 8 bases identical to TRBD2. This CDR3 comprises 15 residues. V trimming: 1 base; J trimming: 2 bases; junction bases outside the gene matches: 3. Germline CDR1 SGHDT, CDR2 YYEEEE. The DNA of the CDR3 is TGTGCCAGCAGCTTGACCGGGGGGGCCACAGATACGCAGTATTTT. As protein: CASSLTGGATDTQYF.

This sequence joins TRBV19 and TRBJ1-6; D remains unclear. The CDR3 contains 12 residues. Germline values: CDR1 LNHDA, CDR2 SQIVND (reference sequence). V lost 2 bases, J lost 8 bases, and 4 bases lay in between. The CDR3 loop reads CASSIKHSPLHF. CDR3 nucleotide sequence: TGTGCCAGTAGTATAAAGCATTCACCCCTCCACTTT.